Listed below are T cell receptor beta chains from one sample, sequenced in a study of blood T cell repertoires in COVID-19. The data were produced by immunoSEQ multiplex PCR, yet TCRdb's version contains in-frame clones alone and is incomplete. Of about 160,000 clones detected, roughly 85% appear once; the ten largest clones hold under 3.5%. Sequenced: peripheral blood. The receptors originated from a man between 70 and 80 years old with acute or convalescent COVID-19. CDR3s include the opening cysteine and the closing phenylalanine or tryptophan. A D gene is named only where the DNA matches it firmly. The size entry is marked missing in some rows and otherwise reads once, few, many or a size class.

d_gene,abundance,v_gene,j_gene,CDR3aa,CDR3nt
TRBD1,-,TRBV5-6,TRBJ1-2,CASSDRGAYGYTF,TGTGCCAGCAGCGACAGGGGAGCCTATGGCTACACCTTC
-,-,TRBV11-2,TRBJ2-2,CASSLVPGLAGELFF,TGTGCCAGCAGCTTAGTGCCAGGGCTAGCCGGGGAGCTGTTTTTT
TRBD1,-,TRBV5-4,TRBJ2-3,CASSFRTGGVDTQYF,TGTGCCAGCAGCTTCAGGACAGGGGGAGTAGATACGCAGTATTTT
-,-,TRBV7-2,TRBJ2-3,CASSPRSRADTQYF,TGTGCCAGCAGCCCACGGTCACGCGCAGATACGCAGTATTTT
TRBD2,-,TRBV6-7,TRBJ2-2,CASFLAGWIGELFF,TGTGCCAGCTTTTTAGCGGGATGGATCGGGGAGCTGTTTTTT
TRBD1,-,TRBV25-1,TRBJ2-5,CASSAPGTGSETQYF,TGTGCCAGCAGTGCTCCCGGGACAGGGTCTGAGACCCAGTACTTC
-,-,TRBV9,TRBJ2-5,CASSVQQGTQETQYF,TGTGCCAGCAGCGTACAACAGGGGACTCAAGAGACCCAGTACTTC
-,few,TRBV29-1,TRBJ1-2,CSAPGSNNGYTF,TGCAGCGCCCCCGGGAGTAACAATGGCTACACCTTC
TRBD2,-,TRBV4-1,TRBJ2-3,CASSLGTSGPTDTQYF,TGCGCCAGCAGCCTGGGGACTAGCGGCCCCACAGATACGCAGTATTTT
TRBD2,once,TRBV2,TRBJ2-1,CASSEGLAGGNEQFF,TGTGCCAGCAGTGAGGGACTAGCGGGGGGCAATGAGCAGTTCTTC
-,-,TRBV27,TRBJ2-2,CASSPHPPGHQTNTGELFF,TGTGCCAGCAGTCCCCACCCCCCTGGACACCAAACGAACACCGGGGAGCTGTTTTTT
TRBD2,-,TRBV28,TRBJ2-1,CASSYSGSTHNEQFF,TGTGCCAGCAGTTATAGCGGGAGTACCCACAATGAGCAGTTCTTC
-,-,TRBV6-1,TRBJ2-2,CASSEARTGELFF,TGTGCCAGCAGTGAAGCTCGCACCGGGGAGCTGTTTTTT
TRBD1,-,TRBV5-4,TRBJ1-6,CASSSGQANSPLHF,TGTGCCAGCAGCTCAGGACAGGCTAATTCACCCCTCCACTTT
TRBD1,-,TRBV3-1/TRBV3-2,TRBJ1-1,CASSQTDRGNTEAFF,TGTGCCAGCAGCCAAACCGACAGGGGGAACACTGAAGCTTTCTTT
TRBD1,-,TRBV4-3,TRBJ2-7,CASSQGTGETYEQYF,TGCGCCAGCAGCCAAGGGACAGGGGAGACCTACGAGCAGTACTTC
-,-,TRBV27,TRBJ2-7,CASTPSGRGYEQYF,TGTGCCAGCACCCCTAGTGGGAGAGGCTACGAGCAGTACTTC
-,-,TRBV7-2,TRBJ1-6,CASSSFGSGNSPLHF,TGTGCCAGCAGCTCGTTCGGGAGCGGCAATTCACCCCTCCACTTT
TRBD2,-,TRBV2,TRBJ2-3,CASSERTSGGPTDTQYF,TGTGCCAGCAGTGAACGGACTAGCGGGGGCCCCACAGATACGCAGTATTTT
TRBD2,-,TRBV7-3,TRBJ2-1,CASSRTGTSGEQFF,TGTGCCAGCAGCCGAACCGGGACTAGCGGTGAGCAGTTCTTC
TRBD2,-,TRBV19,TRBJ2-1,CASSTGTSGSNEQFF,TGTGCCAGTAGTACCGGGACTAGCGGGTCCAATGAGCAGTTCTTC
TRBD1,few,TRBV7-9,TRBJ2-7,CASSLAQGAREQYF,TGTGCCAGCAGCTTAGCGCAGGGGGCACGGGAGCAGTACTTC
TRBD2,few,TRBV7-3,TRBJ2-7,CASSPGLAGAYEQYF,TGTGCCAGCAGCCCTGGACTAGCGGGAGCTTACGAGCAGTACTTC
-,-,TRBV27,TRBJ2-5,CASRPGHGVQETQYF,TGTGCCAGCAGACCGGGACACGGAGTCCAAGAGACCCAGTACTTC
-,-,TRBV6-4,TRBJ1-1,CASSRYSNTEAFF,TGTGCCAGCAGTCGTTACAGCAACACTGAAGCTTTCTTT
-,-,TRBV5-4,TRBJ2-1,CASSLGQFSYNEQFF,TGTGCCAGCAGCTTGGGACAGTTCTCCTACAATGAGCAGTTCTTC
TRBD2,-,TRBV7-9,TRBJ2-1,CASSLALLAGGDEQFF,TGTGCCAGCAGCTTAGCGCTACTAGCGGGAGGGGATGAGCAGTTCTTC
TRBD1,-,TRBV28,TRBJ2-7,CASSFPGQGVEQYF,TGTGCCAGCAGTTTTCCGGGACAGGGGGTTGAGCAGTACTTC
-,-,TRBV19,TRBJ1-6,CASSMVDSLNSPLHF,TGTGCCAGTAGTATGGTTGACAGTTTGAATTCACCCCTCCACTTT
-,few,TRBV5-5,TRBJ2-6,CASSIAASSGANVLTF,TGTGCCAGCAGCATAGCAGCAAGCTCTGGGGCCAACGTCCTGACTTTC
TRBD1,-,TRBV24-1,TRBJ1-5,CATSDADRVNQPQHF,TGTGCCACCAGTGACGCTGACAGGGTCAATCAGCCCCAGCATTTT
TRBD1,-,TRBV5-6,TRBJ2-1,CASLLLGQGVNEQFF,TGTGCCAGCCTCCTACTAGGACAGGGGGTCAATGAGCAGTTCTTC
TRBD1,-,TRBV5-1,TRBJ1-6,CASSPTGDYNSPLHF,TGCGCCAGCAGCCCAACAGGGGACTATAATTCACCCCTCCACTTT
TRBD2,-,TRBV6-4,TRBJ2-7,CASSAEGGSSYEQYF,TGTGCCAGCAGTGCGGAGGGAGGGAGCTCCTACGAGCAGTACTTC